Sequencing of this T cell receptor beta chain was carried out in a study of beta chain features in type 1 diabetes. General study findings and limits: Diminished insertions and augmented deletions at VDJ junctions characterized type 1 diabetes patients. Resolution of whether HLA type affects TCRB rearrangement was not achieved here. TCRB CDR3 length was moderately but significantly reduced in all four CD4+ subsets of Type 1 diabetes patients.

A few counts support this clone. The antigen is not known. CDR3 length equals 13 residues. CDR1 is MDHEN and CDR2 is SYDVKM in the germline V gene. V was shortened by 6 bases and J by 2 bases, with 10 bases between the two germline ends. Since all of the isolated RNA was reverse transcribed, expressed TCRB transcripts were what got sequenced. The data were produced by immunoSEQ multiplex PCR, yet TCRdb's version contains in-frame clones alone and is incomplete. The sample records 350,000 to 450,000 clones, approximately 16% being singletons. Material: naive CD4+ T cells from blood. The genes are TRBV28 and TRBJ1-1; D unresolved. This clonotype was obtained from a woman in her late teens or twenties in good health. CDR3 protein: CASSTPLNTEAFF. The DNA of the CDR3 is TGTGCCAGCAGCACTCCCTTAAACACTGAAGCTTTCTTT.